This is a list of T cell receptor beta chains from one sample in a study of blood T cell repertoires in COVID-19. The data were produced by immunoSEQ multiplex PCR, yet TCRdb's version contains in-frame clones alone and is incomplete. Seen here are about 150,000 clones, approximately 86% observed once, and the top ten hold less than 3.5%. Input material: peripheral blood. Receptors originate from a man aged 65-85 years with acute or convalescent COVID-19. The CDR3 runs from the conserved cysteine through the conserved F or W. A D gene is named only where the DNA matches it firmly. Only some rows state a clone size, as once, few, many or a class for expanded clones.

TRBV9	TRBD2	-	TRBJ2-7	TGTGCCGTCCAACTAGCGGGTGTCGACGAGCAGTACTTC	CAVQLAGVDEQYF
TRBV5-1	TRBD1	-	TRBJ2-1	TGCGCCAGCAGCGTCCGGGACAGGGGGAATGAGCAGTTCTTC	CASSVRDRGNEQFF
TRBV5-1	TRBD1	-	TRBJ1-1	TGCGCCAGCAGCCTCTTGACAGGGGGCGAGGGAACTGAAGCTTTCTTT	CASSLLTGGEGTEAFF
TRBV12-3/TRBV12-4	-	-	TRBJ2-1	TGTGCCAGCAGCCATAGAGGGAATGAGCAGTTCTTC	CASSHRGNEQFF
TRBV16	-	-	TRBJ2-7	TGTGCCAGCAGCCTTACAGCTTACGAGCAGTACTTC	CASSLTAYEQYF
TRBV28	-	few	TRBJ2-7	TGTGCCAGCAGTTTGACAGTACCCTCCTACGAGCAGTACTTC	CASSLTVPSYEQYF
TRBV29-1	TRBD1	-	TRBJ2-1	TGCAGCGTCCCTCACCGGGACAGGACCTACAATGAGCAGTTCTTC	CSVPHRDRTYNEQFF
TRBV5-1	-	-	TRBJ2-6	TGCGCCAGCATGGCAACAGGCTCTGGGGCCAACGTCCTGACTTTC	CASMATGSGANVLTF
TRBV10-2	TRBD1	-	TRBJ1-5	TGCGCCAGCACCGACAGGGAGAGCAATCAGCCCCAGCATTTT	CASTDRESNQPQHF
TRBV7-2	TRBD2	-	TRBJ2-3	TGTGCCAGCAGCTTATATGTAGCGGGAGGGAATACGCAGTATTTT	CASSLYVAGGNTQYF
TRBV7-9	TRBD2	-	TRBJ2-5	TGTGCCAGCAGCTTACGACTAGCGGGAGGCGGGGAGACCCAGTACTTC	CASSLRLAGGGETQYF
TRBV10-2	TRBD1	-	TRBJ1-2	TGCGCCAGCAGTGAGTCGACCAGGGGGCTGATCAACACCTTC	CASSESTRGLINTF
TRBV4-2	-	-	TRBJ2-1	TGTGCCAGCAGCCAGGTCATGGACATAGACAATGAGCAGTTCTTC	CASSQVMDIDNEQFF
TRBV11-3	-	-	TRBJ2-3	TGTGCCAGCAGCTTAGAGGGCTTTACAGATACGCAGTATTTT	CASSLEGFTDTQYF
TRBV15	TRBD1	-	TRBJ1-3	TGTGCCACCAGTCGGGACAGGGGCCCGGGAAACACCATATATTTT	CATSRDRGPGNTIYF
TRBV18	TRBD1	-	TRBJ2-2	TGTGCCAGCTCACCAGAGGGGGCCGCGGGCACCGGGGAGCTGTTTTTT	CASSPEGAAGTGELFF
TRBV7-9	-	few	TRBJ1-1	TGTGCCAGCAGCTCCCTCTCCTCTACGGGAGCTTTCTTT	CASSSLSSTGAFF
TRBV4-1	-	many	TRBJ2-6	TGCGCCAGCAGCCAAGCTAGGGGGTCTGGGGCCAACGTCCTGACTTTC	CASSQARGSGANVLTF
TRBV11-2	TRBD2	-	TRBJ2-7	TGTGCCAGCAGCTTAGGGCCTAGCGGCAACTACGAGCAGTACTTC	CASSLGPSGNYEQYF
TRBV28	TRBD2	-	TRBJ2-1	TGTGCCAGCAGTTTAGGGGGACTAGCGGGGTACAATGAGCAGTTCTTC	CASSLGGLAGYNEQFF
TRBV28	-	-	TRBJ2-2	TGTGCCACTCTATCGCCGAACACCGGGGAGCTGTTTTTT	CATLSPNTGELFF
TRBV5-8	TRBD1	-	TRBJ1-5	TGTGCCAGCAGCTCTACAGGGGGCGGCAATCAGCCCCAGCATTTT	CASSSTGGGNQPQHF
TRBV15	-	-	TRBJ2-1	TGTGCCACCAGCAGAAAGAGACAGAGCTCCTACAATGAGCAGTTCTTC	CATSRKRQSSYNEQFF
TRBV30	-	-	TRBJ2-7	TGTGCCTGGAGCCCGGCGGTTGAGCAGTACTTC	CAWSPAVEQYF
TRBV5-8	TRBD2	-	TRBJ2-1	TGTGCCAGCAGCTTGTCCGGGACTAGCGGGAGCTCCTACAATGAGCAGTTCTTC	CASSLSGTSGSSYNEQFF
TRBV19	TRBD1	once	TRBJ1-1	TGTGCCAGTAGTAGCGGACAGGGGGCGATCGGGACTGAAGCTTTCTTT	CASSSGQGAIGTEAFF
TRBV27	TRBD2	-	TRBJ2-3	TGTGCCAGCAGTTTACTAGCGGGAGGGCCGAGAGATACGCAGTATTTT	CASSLLAGGPRDTQYF
TRBV20-1	TRBD2	-	TRBJ2-3	TGCAGTGCTAGTGTCAGCGGGAGTGGAGATACGCAGTATTTT	CSASVSGSGDTQYF
TRBV29-1	-	few	TRBJ2-7	TGCAGCGTCGGCCAGGGGCTCTACGAGCAGTACTTC	CSVGQGLYEQYF
TRBV2	-	-	TRBJ2-5	TGTGCCAGCAGTGAAACCAGGGTTCAAGAGACCCAGTACTTC	CASSETRVQETQYF
TRBV3-1/TRBV3-2	-	-	TRBJ2-5	TGTGCCAGCAGCCAAGCTGGGGCAGAAGTCACCCAGTACTTC	CASSQAGAEVTQYF
TRBV6-5	-	-	TRBJ1-1	TGTGCCAGCAGTTACGCCAATGGGCCGCTGAACACTGAAGCTTTCTTT	CASSYANGPLNTEAFF
TRBV24-1	-	-	TRBJ1-2	TGTGCCACCAGTCCCCCGGGGGGTGGCTACACCTTC	CATSPPGGGYTF
TRBV28	TRBD1	-	TRBJ1-2	TGTGCCAGCAGTTTGACAGGGGGCCCCAACTATGGCTACACCTTC	CASSLTGGPNYGYTF
TRBV19	-	-	TRBJ2-7	TGTGCCAGTAGTATGTACAAGACCTACGAGCAGTACTTC	CASSMYKTYEQYF
TRBV7-2	-	-	TRBJ2-3	TGTGCCAGCAGCTTAACCGGGACTTCAACAGATACGCAGTATTTT	CASSLTGTSTDTQYF
TRBV5-1	TRBD1	-	TRBJ1-2	TGCGCCAGCAGCCAGGACAGGCTCTATGGCTACACCTTC	CASSQDRLYGYTF
TRBV2	-	-	TRBJ1-5	TGTGCCAGCAGTGTTAACAGGGATCAGCCCCAGCATTTT	CASSVNRDQPQHF
TRBV27	TRBD2	-	TRBJ2-1	TGTGCCAGCAGTTTTGGCGGGAGGGCGTACAATGAGCAGTTCTTC	CASSFGGRAYNEQFF
TRBV7-8	TRBD1	-	TRBJ1-5	TGTGCCAGCAGCTTGACAGGGACGAGCAATCAGCCCCAGCATTTT	CASSLTGTSNQPQHF
TRBV6-1	-	-	TRBJ2-5	TGTGCCAGCAGTGAAGTCTTAGAGACCCAGTACTTC	CASSEVLETQYF
TRBV7-9	-	-	TRBJ1-3	TGTGCCAGCAGCTTAGCAGGGGCCAGCTCTGGAAACACCATATATTTT	CASSLAGASSGNTIYF
TRBV2	TRBD1	-	TRBJ1-6	TGTGCCAGCAGCCTCTCACAGGGGAGCAATTCACCCCTCCACTTT	CASSLSQGSNSPLHF
TRBV5-1	-	-	TRBJ1-1	TGCGCCAGCAGCTCAACAGGGCAACGGTTGAACACTGAAGCTTTCTTT	CASSSTGQRLNTEAFF
TRBV5-4	TRBD2	few	TRBJ2-2	TGTGCCAGCAGCCCCGGACTAGCGGGAGCCAGGGAGCTGTTTTTT	CASSPGLAGARELFF
TRBV5-1	TRBD1	-	TRBJ2-1	TGCGCCAGCAGCTGGGGGGACAGGAGCTCCTACAATGAGCAGTTCTTC	CASSWGDRSSYNEQFF
TRBV4-1	-	-	TRBJ1-3	TGCGCCAGCAGCCTGTGGGGGGGGGTTGATGGAAACACCATATATTTT	CASSLWGGVDGNTIYF
TRBV11-1	TRBD1	-	TRBJ2-5	TGTGCCAGCAGCAAAGCAAGGACAGGGGGCAGGGAGACCCAGTACTTC	CASSKARTGGRETQYF
TRBV28	-	-	TRBJ1-2	TGTGCCAGCCGGGCAGGGAACTATGGCTACACCTTC	CASRAGNYGYTF
TRBV21-1	-	-	TRBJ2-3	TGTGCCAGCAGCCCCCCCCGGGACTTTTATCCCACAGATACGCAGTATTTT	CASSPPRDFYPTDTQYF
TRBV11-3	TRBD2	-	TRBJ2-1	TGTGCCAGCAGCGCCCGACTAGCGGGAGGGGCCAATGAGCAGTTCTTC	CASSARLAGGANEQFF